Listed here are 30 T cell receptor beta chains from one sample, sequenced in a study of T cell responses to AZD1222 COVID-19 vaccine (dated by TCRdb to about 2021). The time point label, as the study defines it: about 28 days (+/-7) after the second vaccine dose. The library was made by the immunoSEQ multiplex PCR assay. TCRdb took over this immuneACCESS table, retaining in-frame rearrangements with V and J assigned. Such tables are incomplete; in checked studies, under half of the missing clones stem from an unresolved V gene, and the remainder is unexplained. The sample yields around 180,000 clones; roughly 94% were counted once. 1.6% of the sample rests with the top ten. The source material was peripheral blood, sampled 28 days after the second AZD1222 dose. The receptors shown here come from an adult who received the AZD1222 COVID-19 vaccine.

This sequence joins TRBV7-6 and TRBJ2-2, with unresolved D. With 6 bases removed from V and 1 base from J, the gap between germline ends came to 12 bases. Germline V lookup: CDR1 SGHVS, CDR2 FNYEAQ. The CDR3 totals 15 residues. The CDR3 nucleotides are TGTGCCAGCAGTTTCCTCGACATGAACACCGGGGAGCTGTTTTTT. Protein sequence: CASSFLDMNTGELFF.

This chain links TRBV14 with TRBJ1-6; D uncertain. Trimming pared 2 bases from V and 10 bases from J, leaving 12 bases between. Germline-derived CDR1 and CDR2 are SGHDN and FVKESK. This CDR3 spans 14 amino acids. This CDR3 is CASSQKGFRSPLHF. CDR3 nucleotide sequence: TGTGCCAGCAGCCAAAAAGGGTTTCGCTCACCCCTCCACTTT.

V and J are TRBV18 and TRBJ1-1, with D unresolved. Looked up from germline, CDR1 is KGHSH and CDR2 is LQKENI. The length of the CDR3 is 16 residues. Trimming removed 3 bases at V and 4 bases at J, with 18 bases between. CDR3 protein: CASSPQENLPVTEAFF. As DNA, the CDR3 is TGTGCCAGCTCACCCCAGGAAAATCTGCCAGTCACTGAAGCTTTCTTT. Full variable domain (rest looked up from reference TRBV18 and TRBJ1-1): NAGVMQNPRHLVRRRGQEARLRCSPMKGHSHVYWYRQLPEEGLKFMVYLQKENIIDESGMPKERFSAEFPKEGPSILRIQQVVRGDSAAYFCASSPQENLPVTEAFFGQGTRLTVV.

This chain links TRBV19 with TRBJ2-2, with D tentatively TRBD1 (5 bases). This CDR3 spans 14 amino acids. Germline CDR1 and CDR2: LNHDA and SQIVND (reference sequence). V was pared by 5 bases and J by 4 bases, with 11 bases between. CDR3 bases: TGTGCCAGTAGTGGGGCAGCCTTCACCGGGGAGCTGTTTTTT. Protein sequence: CASSGAAFTGELFF.

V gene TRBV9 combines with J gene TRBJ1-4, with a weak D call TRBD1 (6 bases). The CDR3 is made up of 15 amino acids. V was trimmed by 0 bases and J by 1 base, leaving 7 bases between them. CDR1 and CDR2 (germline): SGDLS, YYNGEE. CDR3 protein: CASSVEGGTNEKLFF. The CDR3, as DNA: TGTGCCAGCAGCGTAGAAGGGGGAACTAATGAAAAACTGTTTTTT. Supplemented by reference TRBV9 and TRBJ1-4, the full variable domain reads DSGVTQTPKHLITATGQRVTLRCSPRSGDLSVYWYQQSLDQGLQFLIQYYNGEERAKGNILERFSAQQFPDLHSELNLSSLELGDSALYFCASSVEGGTNEKLFFGSGTQLSVL.

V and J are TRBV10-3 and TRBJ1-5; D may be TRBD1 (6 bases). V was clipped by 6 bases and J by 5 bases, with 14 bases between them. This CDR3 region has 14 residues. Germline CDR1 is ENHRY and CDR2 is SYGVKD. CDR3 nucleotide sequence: TGTGCCATCAGGGATGGAAGGGGGGATCAGCCCCAGCATTTT. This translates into CAIRDGRGDQPQHF.

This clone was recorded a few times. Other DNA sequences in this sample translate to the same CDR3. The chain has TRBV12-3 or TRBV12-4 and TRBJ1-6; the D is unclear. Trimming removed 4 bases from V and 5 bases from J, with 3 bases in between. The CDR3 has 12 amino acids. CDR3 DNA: TGTGCCAGCAGTTCCAATAATTCACCCCTCCACTTT. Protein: CASSSNNSPLHF.

CDR3 loop: CASSKSGALNTGELFF. CDR3 bases: TGTGCCAGCAGCAAGTCCGGGGCCCTGAACACCGGGGAGCTGTTTTTT. The chain employs TRBV28 and TRBJ2-2; either TRBD1 or TRBD2 may fit D (5 bases each). This CDR3 spans 16 amino acids. Trimming left V 6 bases short and J 1 base short, with 15 bases between. Germline CDR1 is MDHEN and CDR2 is SYDVKM.

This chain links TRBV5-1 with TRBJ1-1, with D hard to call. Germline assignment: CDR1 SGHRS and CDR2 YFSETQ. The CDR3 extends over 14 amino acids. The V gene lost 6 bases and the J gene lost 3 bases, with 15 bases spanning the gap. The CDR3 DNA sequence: TGCGCCAGCACCATTGGGCACGAAGACACTGAAGCTTTCTTT. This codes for CASTIGHEDTEAFF. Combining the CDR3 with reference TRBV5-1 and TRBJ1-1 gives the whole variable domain KAGVTQTPRYLIKTRGQQVTLSCSPISGHRSVSWYQQTPGQGLQFLFEYFSETQRNKGNFPGRFSGRQFSNSRSEMNVSTLELGDSALYLCASTIGHEDTEAFFGQGTRLTVV.

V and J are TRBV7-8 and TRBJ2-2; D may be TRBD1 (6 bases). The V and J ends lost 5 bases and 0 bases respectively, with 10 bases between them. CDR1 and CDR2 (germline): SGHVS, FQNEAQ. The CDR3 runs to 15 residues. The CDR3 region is CASSTGFANTGELFF. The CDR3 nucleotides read TGTGCCAGCAGCACAGGGTTCGCGAACACCGGGGAGCTGTTTTTT.

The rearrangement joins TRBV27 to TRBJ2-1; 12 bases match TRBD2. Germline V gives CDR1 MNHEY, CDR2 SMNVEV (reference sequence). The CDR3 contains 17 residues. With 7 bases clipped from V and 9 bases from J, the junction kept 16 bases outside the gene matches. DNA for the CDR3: TGTGCCAGCACTCGGGATCGGACTAGCGGGATCGCAGGTGAGCAGTTCTTC. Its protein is CASTRDRTSGIAGEQFF.

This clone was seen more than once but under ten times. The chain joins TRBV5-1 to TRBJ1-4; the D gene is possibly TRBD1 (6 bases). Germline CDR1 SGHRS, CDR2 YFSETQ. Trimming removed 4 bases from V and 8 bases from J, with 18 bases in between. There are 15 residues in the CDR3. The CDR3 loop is CASSLDRPPQEKLFF. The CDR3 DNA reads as TGCGCCAGCAGCCTAGACAGGCCACCTCAAGAAAAACTGTTTTTT.

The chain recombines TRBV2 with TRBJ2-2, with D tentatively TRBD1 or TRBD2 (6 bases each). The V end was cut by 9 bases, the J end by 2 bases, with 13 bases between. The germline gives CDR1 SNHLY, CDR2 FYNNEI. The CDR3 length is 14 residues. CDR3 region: CARDGGSNTGELFF. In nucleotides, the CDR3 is TGTGCCAGGGACGGGGGCTCAAACACCGGGGAGCTGTTTTTT. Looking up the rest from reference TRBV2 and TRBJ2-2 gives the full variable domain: EPEVTQTPSHQVTQMGQEVILRCVPISNHLYFYWYRQILGQKVEFLVSFYNNEISEKSEIFDDQFSVERPDGSNFTLKIRSTKLEDSAMYFCARDGGSNTGELFFGEGSRLTVL.

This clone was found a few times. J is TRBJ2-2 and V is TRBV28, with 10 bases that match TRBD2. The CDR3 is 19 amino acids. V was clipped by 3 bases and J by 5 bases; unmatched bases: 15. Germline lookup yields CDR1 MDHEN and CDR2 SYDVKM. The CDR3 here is CASSFPGLAGEWGTGELFF. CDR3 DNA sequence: TGTGCCAGCAGTTTTCCGGGGCTAGCGGGAGAGTGGGGAACCGGGGAGCTGTTTTTT.

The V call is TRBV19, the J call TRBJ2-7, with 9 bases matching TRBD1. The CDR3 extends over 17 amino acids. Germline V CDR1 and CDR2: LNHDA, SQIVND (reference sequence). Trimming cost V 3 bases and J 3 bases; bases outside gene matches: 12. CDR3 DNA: TGTGCCAGTAGTATTCGCCACAGGGGGCGCTTAGGCTACGAGCAGTACTTC. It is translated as CASSIRHRGRLGYEQYF.

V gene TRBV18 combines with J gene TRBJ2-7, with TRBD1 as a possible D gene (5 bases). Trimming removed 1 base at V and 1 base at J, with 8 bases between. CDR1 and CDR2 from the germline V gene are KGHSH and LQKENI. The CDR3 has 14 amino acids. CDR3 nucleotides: TGTGCCAGCTCACCACGCAGGGCTTCCTACGAGCAGTACTTC. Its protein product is CASSPRRASYEQYF.

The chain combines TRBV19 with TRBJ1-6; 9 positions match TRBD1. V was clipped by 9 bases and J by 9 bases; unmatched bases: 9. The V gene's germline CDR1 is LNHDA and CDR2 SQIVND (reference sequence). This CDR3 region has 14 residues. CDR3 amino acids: CASTTGGLGSPLHF. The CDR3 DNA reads TGTGCCAGCACCACAGGGGGCTTGGGTTCACCCCTCCACTTT.

The CDR3 region has the DNA TGTGCCACCAGCCTGCCAGGGTCGGGGGGCTACACCTTC. This gives the protein CATSLPGSGGYTF. The chain recombines TRBV15 with TRBJ1-2; D perhaps matches TRBD1 (5 bases). Trimming left V 5 bases short and J 8 bases short, with 15 bases between. The CDR3 is made up of 13 amino acids. The germline CDR1 and CDR2 sequences are LNHNV and YYDKDF (reference sequence).

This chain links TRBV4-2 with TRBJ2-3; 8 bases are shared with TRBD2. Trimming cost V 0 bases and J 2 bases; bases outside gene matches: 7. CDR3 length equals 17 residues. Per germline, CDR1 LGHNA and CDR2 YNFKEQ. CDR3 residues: CASSQDPGTSTTDTQYF. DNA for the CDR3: TGTGCCAGCAGCCAAGATCCCGGGACTAGTACCACAGATACGCAGTATTTT.

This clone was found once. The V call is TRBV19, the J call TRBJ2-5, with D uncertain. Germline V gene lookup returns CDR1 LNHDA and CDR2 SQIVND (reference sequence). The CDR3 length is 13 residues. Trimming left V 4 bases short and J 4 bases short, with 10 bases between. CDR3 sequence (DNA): TGTGCCAGTAGTAGGACGTTGGGAGAGACCCAGTACTTC. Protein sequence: CASSRTLGETQYF.

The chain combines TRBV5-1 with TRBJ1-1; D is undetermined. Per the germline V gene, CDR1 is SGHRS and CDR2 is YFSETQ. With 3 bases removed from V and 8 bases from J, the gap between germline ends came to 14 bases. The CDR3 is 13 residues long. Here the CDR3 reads CASSSDPGREAFF. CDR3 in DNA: TGCGCCAGCAGCTCGGATCCCGGCCGAGAAGCTTTCTTT.

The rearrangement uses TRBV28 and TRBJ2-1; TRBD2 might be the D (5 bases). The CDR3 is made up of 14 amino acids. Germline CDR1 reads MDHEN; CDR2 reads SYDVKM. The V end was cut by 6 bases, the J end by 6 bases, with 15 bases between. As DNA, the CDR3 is TGTGCCAGCAGGGCAGGAGGCGCCCTCAATGAGCAGTTCTTC. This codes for CASRAGGALNEQFF.

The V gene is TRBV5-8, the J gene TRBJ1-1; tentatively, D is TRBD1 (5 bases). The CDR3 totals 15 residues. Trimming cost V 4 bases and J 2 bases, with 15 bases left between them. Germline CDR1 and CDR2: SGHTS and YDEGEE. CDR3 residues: CASSLGTPRNTEAFF. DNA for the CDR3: TGTGCCAGCAGCCTCGGGACCCCTCGCAACACTGAAGCTTTCTTT.

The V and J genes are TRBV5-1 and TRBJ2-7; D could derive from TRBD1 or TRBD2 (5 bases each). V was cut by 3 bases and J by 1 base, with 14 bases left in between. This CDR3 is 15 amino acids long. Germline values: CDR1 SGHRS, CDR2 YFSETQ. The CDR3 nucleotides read TGCGCCAGCAGCTCGTGGGGACGCGTTTCCTACGAGCAGTACTTC. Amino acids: CASSSWGRVSYEQYF.

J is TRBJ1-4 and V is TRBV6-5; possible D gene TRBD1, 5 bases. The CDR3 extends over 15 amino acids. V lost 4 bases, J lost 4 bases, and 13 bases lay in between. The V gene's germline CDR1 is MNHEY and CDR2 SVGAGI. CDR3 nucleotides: TGTGCCAGCAGTTCGAGAGGGGCCGGTAATGAAAAACTGTTTTTT. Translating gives CASSSRGAGNEKLFF.

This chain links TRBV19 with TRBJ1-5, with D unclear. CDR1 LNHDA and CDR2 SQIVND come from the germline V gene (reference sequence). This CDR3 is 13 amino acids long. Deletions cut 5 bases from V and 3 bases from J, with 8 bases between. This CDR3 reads CASSWGINQPQHF. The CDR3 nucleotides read TGTGCCAGTAGTTGGGGAATCAATCAGCCCCAGCATTTT.

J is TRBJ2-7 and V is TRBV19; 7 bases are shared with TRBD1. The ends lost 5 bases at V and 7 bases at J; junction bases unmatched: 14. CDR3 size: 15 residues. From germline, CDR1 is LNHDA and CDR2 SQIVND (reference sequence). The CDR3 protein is CASSAPSLQGQEQYF. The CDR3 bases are TGTGCCAGTAGTGCACCCTCGCTACAGGGGCAGGAGCAGTACTTC.

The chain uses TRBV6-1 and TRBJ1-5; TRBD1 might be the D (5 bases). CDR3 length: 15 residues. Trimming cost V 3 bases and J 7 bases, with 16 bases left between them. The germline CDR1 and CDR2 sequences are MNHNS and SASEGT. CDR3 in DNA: TGTGCCAGCAGTGAGAGGTGGGGCGAAGGCCAGCCCCAGCATTTT. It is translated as CASSERWGEGQPQHF.

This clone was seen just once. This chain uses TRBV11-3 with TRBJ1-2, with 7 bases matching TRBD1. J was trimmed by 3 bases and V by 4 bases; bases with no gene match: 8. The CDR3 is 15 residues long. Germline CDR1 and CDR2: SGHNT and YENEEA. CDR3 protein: CASSSRQGFYYGYTF. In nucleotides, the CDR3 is TGTGCCAGCAGCTCCCGACAGGGTTTCTACTATGGCTACACCTTC.

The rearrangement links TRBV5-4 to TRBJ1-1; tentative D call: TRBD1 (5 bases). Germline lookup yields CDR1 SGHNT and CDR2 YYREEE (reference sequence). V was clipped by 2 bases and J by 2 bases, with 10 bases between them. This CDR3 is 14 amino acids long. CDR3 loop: CASSFRGANTEAFF. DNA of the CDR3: TGTGCCAGCAGCTTTCGAGGGGCTAACACTGAAGCTTTCTTT.